Following are 21 T cell receptor beta chains from one sample sequenced in a study of blood T cell repertoires in COVID-19. Clones were read by immunoSEQ multiplex PCR, and TCRdb kept only the in-frame ones, dropping some. This table holds 100,000 to 150,000 clones, approximately 74% found once. The sequenced sample consisted of peripheral blood. These receptor sequences come from a woman aged 70-85 years with acute or convalescent COVID-19.

Written as DNA, the CDR3 is TGTGCCAGCAGTTACTCTGGGACACACTACAATGAGCAGTTCTTC. Translation gives CASSYSGTHYNEQFF. The gene calls are TRBV6-5 and TRBJ2-1; D possibly corresponds to TRBD1 (6 bases). Germline CDR1 MNHEY, CDR2 SVGAGI. V was trimmed by 0 bases and J by 3 bases, leaving 9 bases between them. This CDR3 spans 15 amino acids.

The rearrangement joins TRBV12-3 or TRBV12-4 to TRBJ2-2; D perhaps matches TRBD1 (5 bases). V lost 3 bases and J 7 bases, leaving 9 bases between the germline ends. This CDR3 spans 13 amino acids. CDR3 protein: CASSFQGDGELFF. CDR3 nucleotide sequence: TGTGCCAGCAGTTTTCAGGGCGACGGGGAGCTGTTTTTT.

This clone was detected ten times or more. Other DNA variants within this sample encode the same CDR3. V and J are TRBV6-5 and TRBJ2-1; 11 bases align to TRBD2. CDR3 length: 14 amino acids. The germline gives CDR1 MNHEY, CDR2 SVGAGI. Trimming at V came to 6 bases and at J to 3 bases, leaving 1 base not matched to a gene. CDR3 protein: CASRLAGGYNEQFF. CDR3 nucleotide sequence: TGTGCCAGCAGGCTAGCGGGGGGCTACAATGAGCAGTTCTTC.

This clone turned up a few times. The chain joins TRBV28 to TRBJ2-2, with no clear D. The CDR3 is made up of 17 amino acids. With 4 bases removed from V and 4 bases from J, the gap between germline ends came to 19 bases. From germline, CDR1 is MDHEN and CDR2 SYDVKM. The CDR3 loop is CASSSPSAMVGTGELFF. In DNA, the CDR3 is TGTGCCAGCAGTTCCCCCTCCGCTATGGTCGGCACCGGGGAGCTGTTTTTT.

This chain connects TRBV5-1 to TRBJ1-5; D possibly corresponds to TRBD1 (6 bases). The CDR3 loop spans 19 amino acids. V lost 1 base and J lost 0, with 20 bases in between. The germline V gene encodes CDR1 SGHRS and CDR2 YFSETQ. CDR3 residues: CASSLKREGDPYSNQPQHF. CDR3 DNA sequence: TGCGCCAGCAGCTTGAAACGGGAGGGGGACCCCTATAGCAATCAGCCCCAGCATTTT. Supplemented by reference TRBV5-1 and TRBJ1-5, the full variable domain reads KAGVTQTPRYLIKTRGQQVTLSCSPISGHRSVSWYQQTPGQGLQFLFEYFSETQRNKGNFPGRFSGRQFSNSRSEMNVSTLELGDSALYLCASSLKREGDPYSNQPQHFGDGTRLSIL.

V usage is TRBV30 and J usage is TRBJ2-1; 14 bases agree with TRBD2. The CDR3 is 16 amino acids. V lost 3 bases, J lost 2 bases, and 3 bases stayed unmatched. Germline loops: CDR1 GTSNPN, CDR2 SVGIG (reference sequence). CDR3 loop: CAWRQTSGRAYNEQFF. The CDR3 DNA is TGTGCCTGGAGACAGACTAGCGGGAGGGCCTACAATGAGCAGTTCTTC.

This clone was counted between two and nine times. This rearrangement joins TRBV24-1 to TRBJ2-7; 9 bases are shared with TRBD1. The length of the CDR3 is 15 residues. Germline CDR1 KGHDR, CDR2 SFDVKD. The trim removed 4 bases at V and 4 bases at J, leaving 7 bases unmatched. CDR3 DNA: TGTGCCACCAGTGACGGACAGGGGAGAGGATACGAGCAGTACTTC. Amino acids: CATSDGQGRGYEQYF.

This clone was counted between two and nine times. The chain has TRBV7-2 and TRBJ1-2; D is unresolved. Germline V gene sequence: CDR1 SGHTA, CDR2 FQGNSA. Trimming cost V 6 bases and J 2 bases, with 13 bases left between them. This CDR3 region has 14 residues. CDR3 DNA: TGTGCCAGCAGTTCTCCCCTCCGGAACTATGGCTACACCTTC. Protein product: CASSSPLRNYGYTF.

This chain joins TRBV7-9 and TRBJ1-3, with D maybe TRBD1 (6 bases). This CDR3 is built from 17 residues. V was shortened by 2 bases and J by 0 bases, with 14 bases between the two germline ends. The germline CDR1 and CDR2 sequences are SEHNR and FQNEAQ (reference sequence). CDR3 in amino acids: CASSLWGRGISGNTIYF. For the CDR3, the DNA is TGTGCCAGCAGCTTATGGGGCAGGGGTATCTCTGGAAACACCATATATTTT.

A few counts support this clone. The genes are TRBV13 and TRBJ1-1, with D uncertain. Trimming stripped 0 bases from V and 4 bases from J, with 9 bases between. From germline, CDR1 is PRHDT and CDR2 FYEKMQ (reference sequence). The CDR3 consists of 14 residues. The CDR3: CASSLGGGRTEAFF. The CDR3 region has the DNA TGTGCCAGCAGCTTAGGCGGAGGGCGCACTGAAGCTTTCTTT.

The chain recombines TRBV18 with TRBJ1-5; possibly TRBD1 for D (5 bases). The CDR3 has 12 amino acids. V shed 3 bases and J shed 8 bases, with 8 bases lying between them. Germline V lookup: CDR1 KGHSH, CDR2 LQKENI. The CDR3 DNA sequence: TGTGCCAGCTCACCTTCGGGGGAGCCCCAGCATTTT. Amino acid sequence: CASSPSGEPQHF.

The V call is TRBV7-2, the J call TRBJ2-1, with 7 bases identical to TRBD2. The CDR3 sequence is 14 residues long. Trimming took 2 bases from V and 4 from J; bases not matched to a gene: 2. Germline-derived CDR1 and CDR2 are SGHTA and FQGNSA. CDR3 DNA sequence: TGTGCCAGCAGCTTAAGCGGGATGTACAATGAGCAGTTCTTC. Translation: CASSLSGMYNEQFF. The whole variable domain, filled in from reference TRBV7-2 and TRBJ2-1, reads GAGVSQSPSNKVTEKGKDVELRCDPISGHTALYWYRQSLGQGLEFLIYFQGNSAPDKSGLPSDRFSAERTGGSVSTLTIQRTQQEDSAVYLCASSLSGMYNEQFFGPGTRLTVL.

A few counts support this clone. This chain uses TRBV2 with TRBJ2-3; 10 nucleotides agree with TRBD2. The trim removed 2 bases at V and 4 bases at J, leaving 9 bases unmatched. The CDR3 covers 17 residues. Germline values: CDR1 SNHLY, CDR2 FYNNEI. The CDR3 nucleotides are TGTGCCAGCAGTGAATACCCAGCGGGAGGGAGGGCAGATACGCAGTATTTT. It codes for CASSEYPAGGRADTQYF.

The chain has TRBV5-1 and TRBJ2-5; 9 bases line up with TRBD2. This CDR3 contains 18 residues. Germline CDR1 SGHRS, CDR2 YFSETQ. Unmatched junction bases numbered 13, after V lost 0 bases and J lost 4 bases. For the CDR3, the DNA is TGCGCCAGCAGCTTGGATTCGGGGCTAGCGGGGTTGCGAGAGACCCAGTACTTC. Protein sequence: CASSLDSGLAGLRETQYF.

This chain links TRBV5-4 with TRBJ1-2; no firm D call. The CDR3 runs 14 residues. Germline V gene sequence: CDR1 SGHNT, CDR2 YYREEE (reference sequence). The ends were cut back, 5 bases at V and 8 bases at J, with 19 bases in the middle. The DNA of the CDR3 is TGTGCCAGCAGTCTGAACGGGCCCTCGGGGGGCTACACCTTC. This codes for CASSLNGPSGGYTF.

V is TRBV19 and J is TRBJ1-5; 7 nucleotides agree with TRBD1. The CDR3 is 15 residues long. The V and J ends lost 7 bases and 2 bases, in that order; junction bases with no gene match: 8. In germline, CDR1 is LNHDA, CDR2 SQIVND (reference sequence). The CDR3 reads CASTNRGMGNQPQHF. The CDR3 DNA sequence: TGTGCCAGTACCAACAGGGGTATGGGCAATCAGCCCCAGCATTTT.

The chain joins TRBV28 to TRBJ1-5; D is possibly TRBD1 (5 bases). Germline V gene sequence: CDR1 MDHEN, CDR2 SYDVKM. The V end lost 2 bases, the J end lost 3 bases, and 14 bases lay between the germline ends. The CDR3 length is 16 residues. CDR3 protein: CASSLPVGGNNQPQHF. The CDR3 region has the DNA TGTGCCAGCAGTTTACCCGTGGGGGGAAACAATCAGCCCCAGCATTTT.

The V gene is TRBV24-1, the J gene TRBJ2-2, with 10 nucleotides matching TRBD1. Germline CDR1 reads KGHDR; CDR2 reads SFDVKD. The CDR3 runs 16 residues. Unmatched junction bases numbered 8, after V lost 5 bases and J lost 6 bases. This CDR3 reads CATSGPGQGSAGELFF. DNA for the CDR3: TGTGCCACCAGTGGTCCGGGACAGGGGTCGGCCGGGGAGCTGTTTTTT.

The CDR3 DNA follows: TGTGCCAGCAGTTACTTCTCAGGCACTGAAGCTTTCTTT. Translated: CASSYFSGTEAFF. The V call is TRBV6-2 or TRBV6-3, the J call TRBJ1-1; no definite D call. The V gene's germline CDR1 is MNHEY and CDR2 SVGEGT. Trimming shortened V by 1 base and J by 4 bases, and 7 bases separated the two germline ends. The CDR3 loop spans 13 amino acids.

The gene calls are TRBV27 and TRBJ2-1, with a possible D match to TRBD1 (6 bases). There are 16 residues in the CDR3. V was clipped by 6 bases and J by 3 bases, with 18 bases between them. Germline V gene lookup returns CDR1 MNHEY and CDR2 SMNVEV (reference sequence). CDR3 nucleotides: TGTGCCAGCAGCCTCCGTGGGACACTTTTCTACAATGAGCAGTTCTTC. Protein: CASSLRGTLFYNEQFF.

This chain links TRBV5-8 with TRBJ1-3; D might be TRBD1 (5 bases). Trimming left V 4 bases short and J 0 bases short, with 14 bases between. This CDR3 has 16 residues. Germline loops: CDR1 SGHTS, CDR2 YDEGEE. CDR3 amino acids: CASSREGQTSGNTIYF. In DNA form, the CDR3 reads TGTGCCAGCAGCCGGGAGGGGCAGACCTCTGGAAACACCATATATTTT.